These 12 T cell receptor beta chains came from one sample sequenced in a study of cytomegalovirus exposure and HLA in healthy donors (dated by TCRdb to about 2017). Library generation was performed with the immunoSEQ multiplex PCR assay. Not all clones reach the TCRdb copy of this immuneACCESS table, which keeps in-frame sequences only. Checked studies attribute under half of the gap to unresolved V genes and leave the rest unexplained. The table for this sample lists 100,000 to 150,000 clones; about 90% of them were counted only once. Together, the top ten hold roughly 1.4% of the sample. The sample taken for sequencing was PBMCs. All receptors derive from a man aged 30 to 39 in good health and CMV-seronegative.

There are a few counts of this clone. The chain has TRBV7-9 and TRBJ2-2; 8 positions match TRBD2. The CDR3 sequence is 14 residues long. Germline V CDR1 and CDR2: SEHNR, FQNEAQ (reference sequence). V lost 3 bases to trimming and J lost 6 bases; unmatched junction nucleotides: 3. The CDR3 DNA follows: TGTGCCAGCAGCTTCCGGGGGGGTCCCGGGGAGCTGTTTTTT. Its translation is CASSFRGGPGELFF.

V is TRBV4-1 and J is TRBJ1-1; 10 positions agree with TRBD1. The J segment lost 4 bases and the V segment lost 1 base, leaving 9 bases of the junction unmatched. Germline V gene data show CDR1 as MGHRA and CDR2 as YSYEKL. The CDR3 totals 17 residues. CDR3 sequence (DNA): TGCGCCAGCAGCCAAGGGGCGGGCAGGGACAGGGGCACTGAAGCTTTCTTT. It translates to CASSQGAGRDRGTEAFF.

The chain has TRBV5-1 and TRBJ2-5, with no clear D. This CDR3 is 13 amino acids long. CDR1 and CDR2 (germline): SGHRS, YFSETQ. Between the trimmed V and J ends, which lost 4 bases and 5 bases, there was a span of 12 bases. The CDR3 spells CASSINSRETQYF. DNA for the CDR3: TGCGCCAGCAGCATAAACTCCAGGGAGACCCAGTACTTC. The full variable domain, rest sourced from reference TRBV5-1 and TRBJ2-5, is KAGVTQTPRYLIKTRGQQVTLSCSPISGHRSVSWYQQTPGQGLQFLFEYFSETQRNKGNFPGRFSGRQFSNSRSEMNVSTLELGDSALYLCASSINSRETQYFGPGTRLLVL.

This chain connects TRBV4-3 to TRBJ2-1; TRBD2 is a possible D gene (6 bases). In germline, CDR1 is LGHNA, CDR2 YSLEER. This CDR3 has 17 residues. Trimming pared 1 base from V and 1 base from J, leaving 14 bases between. CDR3: CASSQGGVADSYNEQFF. CDR3 DNA: TGCGCCAGCAGCCAAGGTGGGGTAGCGGATTCCTACAATGAGCAGTTCTTC.

This chain links TRBV7-8 with TRBJ2-2; 7 positions match TRBD1. The CDR3 has 15 amino acids. Trimming removed 4 bases from V and 0 bases from J; junction bases left unmatched: 2. Germline CDR1 reads SGHVS; CDR2 reads FQNEAQ. CDR3 region: CASSSDRANTGELFF. The CDR3 bases are TGTGCCAGCAGCTCCGACAGGGCGAACACCGGGGAGCTGTTTTTT.

This clone has more than one count but fewer than ten. The chain is built from TRBV25-1 and TRBJ2-7; TRBD1 matches at 7 bases. The length of the CDR3 is 13 residues. The junction had 8 bases not matched to a gene; V was cut back by 5 bases and J by 7 bases. Germline values: CDR1 MGHDK, CDR2 SYGVNS. The CDR3 reads CASSYRGTGEQYF. CDR3 nucleotide sequence: TGTGCCAGCAGTTACAGGGGAACCGGGGAGCAGTACTTC.

The genes are TRBV18 and TRBJ1-4; no clear D gene. Germline-derived CDR1 and CDR2 are KGHSH and LQKENI. The CDR3 length is 15 residues. V gave up 3 bases and J gave up 0 bases, with 8 bases separating them. The CDR3 loop is CASSPTIATNEKLFF. For the CDR3, the DNA is TGTGCCAGCTCACCCACAATTGCAACTAATGAAAAACTGTTTTTT.

The chain couples TRBV27 to TRBJ2-7, with TRBD2 matching 9 bases. Germline lookup yields CDR1 MNHEY and CDR2 SMNVEV (reference sequence). V lost 6 bases to trimming and J lost 7 bases; unmatched junction nucleotides: 7. CDR3 length: 13 amino acids. DNA for the CDR3: TGTGCCAGCAGCCTGACTAGCGGCCGAGAGCAGTACTTC. Translating gives CASSLTSGREQYF.

The chain couples TRBV10-1 to TRBJ2-7; 7 nucleotides line up with TRBD2. Germline CDR1 WNHNN, CDR2 SYGVQD (reference sequence). The CDR3 runs to 15 residues. V lost 0 bases, J lost 5 bases, and 7 bases stayed unmatched. The CDR3 here is CASSESMAGENEQYF. The CDR3 nucleotides are TGCGCCAGCAGTGAGTCGATGGCGGGAGAGAACGAGCAGTACTTC.

This chain links TRBV30 with TRBJ2-5; D is undetermined. CDR1 and CDR2 (germline): GTSNPN, SVGIG (reference sequence). This CDR3 spans 12 amino acids. Trimming left V 2 bases short and J 5 bases short, with 9 bases between. The CDR3 loop reads CAWSHSGETQYF. Here the CDR3 DNA reads TGTGCCTGGAGTCACAGTGGGGAGACCCAGTACTTC.

The chain has TRBV6-6 and TRBJ2-7; 8 bases line up with TRBD1. CDR3 length: 12 amino acids. Germline V CDR1 and CDR2: MNHNY, SVGAGI (reference sequence). V lost 9 bases to trimming and J lost 3 bases; unmatched junction nucleotides: 4. The CDR3, as DNA: TGTGCCAGTTCGACAGGGGTCTACGAGCAGTACTTC. This codes for CASSTGVYEQYF.

The chain couples TRBV6-4 to TRBJ2-3, with 7 bases identical to TRBD2. The CDR3 runs 15 residues. Germline-derived CDR1 and CDR2 are MRHNA and SNTAGT. The V gene end was trimmed by 4 bases and the J gene end by 1 base; junction bases not matched to a gene: 5. In DNA, the CDR3 is TGTGCCAGCAGTGCTGCGGGAGAGGGCACAGATACGCAGTATTTT. Protein: CASSAAGEGTDTQYF.